This TCR beta chain was identified during a study of cytomegalovirus exposure and HLA in healthy donors. Note on this clone: Its antigen is undetermined.

PCR involved 60 Vbeta and 13 Jbeta primers. Repertoires were generated with immunoSEQ multiplex PCR, while TCRdb's copy carries only in-frame clones and drops some. Counted here are roughly 100,000 clones, more than 65% occurring once; the ten biggest clones make up about a sixth. The study's findings and limits: It has been reported that TCR beta sequences accurately predicted the HLA-A and HLA-B alleles of most subjects. When presence/absence was analysed, sequencing depth was taken to be roughly uniform across donors. The classifier was said to identify cytomegalovirus status with high specificity and sensitivity.

The CDR3 runs 14 residues. From germline, CDR1 is SNHLY and CDR2 FYNNEI. Trimming removed 9 bases from V and 1 base from J; junction bases left unmatched: 8. Material for sequencing was PBMCs. The origin of this receptor is a woman younger than 35 in good health and CMV-seropositive. V gene TRBV2 combines with J gene TRBJ2-7; 8 nucleotides line up with TRBD1. The CDR3 region is CASSRGPDSYEQYF. As DNA, the CDR3 is TGTGCCAGTTCCAGGGGGCCTGATTCCTACGAGCAGTACTTC. Looking up the rest from reference TRBV2 and TRBJ2-7 gives the full variable domain: EPEVTQTPSHQVTQMGQEVILRCVPISNHLYFYWYRQILGQKVEFLVSFYNNEISEKSEIFDDQFSVERPDGSNFTLKIRSTKLEDSAMYFCASSRGPDSYEQYFGPGTRLTVT.